These T cell receptor beta chains were read from a single sample in a study of blood T cell repertoires in COVID-19. The data were produced by immunoSEQ multiplex PCR, yet TCRdb's version contains in-frame clones alone and is incomplete. The sample records roughly 86,000 clones, approximately 80% being singletons. Sequencing input: peripheral blood. The receptor source for this set is a man aged 50 or older with acute or convalescent COVID-19. CDR3s include the opening cysteine and the closing phenylalanine or tryptophan. Fields, in order: D gene, clone size, J gene, V gene, CDR3 DNA, CDR3 protein. A D gene is named only where the DNA matches it firmly. Size is omitted from some rows. Given values are once, few, many or a class for expanded clones.

- - TRBJ1-1 TRBV14 TGTGCCAGCAGCCAAGATCCGGGGTATGGTGAAGCTTTCTTT CASSQDPGYGEAFF
TRBD1 - TRBJ2-7 TRBV18 TGTGCCAGCTCACCAAGGACAGGGGGCCGGGGGGCCCTCCGGGAGCAGTACTTC CASSPRTGGRGALREQYF
TRBD1 once TRBJ1-2 TRBV6-5 TGTGCCAGCTCCCCAGGACAGGGCGCCTCCTATGGCTACACCTTC CASSPGQGASYGYTF
TRBD1 - TRBJ1-5 TRBV10-3 TGTGCCATCAGTGAGCGGACAGGAGTTAATCAGCCCCAGCATTTT CAISERTGVNQPQHF
TRBD2 - TRBJ2-7 TRBV7-2 TGTGCCAGCAGCTCAACTAGCGGGGTCTACGAGCAGTACTTC CASSSTSGVYEQYF
- - TRBJ2-5 TRBV4-3 TGCGCCAGCAGCCAGACCGGGGGGGCGACAGGGGGAGAGACCCAGTACTTC CASSQTGGATGGETQYF
- - TRBJ1-4 TRBV10-3 TGTGCCATCAGTGGGCCTAATGAAAAACTGTTTTTT CAISGPNEKLFF
- few TRBJ2-4 TRBV6-1 TGTGCCAGCAGTGTTTCTATATTGTTCCTAGCCAAAAACATTCAGTACTTC CASSVSILFLAKNIQYF
TRBD1 - TRBJ1-3 TRBV28 TGTGCCAGCAGTCTGGACAGGGCTGGAAACACCATATATTTT CASSLDRAGNTIYF
TRBD2 - TRBJ2-7 TRBV29-1 TGCAGCGTTGTAACTAGCGAGCTCCAGTACTTC CSVVTSELQYF
- - TRBJ2-7 TRBV6-1 TGTGCCAGCACCGAAAGACAGTTGGGCACCTACGAGCAGTACTTC CASTERQLGTYEQYF
- few TRBJ2-7 TRBV9 TGTGCCAGCAGCGTAGAGGCTAGCGTAAGCGAGCAGTACTTC CASSVEASVSEQYF
TRBD1 - TRBJ2-1 TRBV11-2 TGTGCCAGCAGCGCAACAGGGGGCTCCTACAATGAGCAGTTCTTC CASSATGGSYNEQFF
TRBD1 - TRBJ2-2 TRBV28 TGTGCCAGCAGTTTGGTGGGACAGTCGAACACCGGGGAGCTGTTTTTT CASSLVGQSNTGELFF
- - TRBJ2-2 TRBV30 TGTGCCTGGAGTAACTTAGGGGCCGGGGAGCTGTTTTTT CAWSNLGAGELFF
TRBD1 - TRBJ1-5 TRBV4-1 TGCGCCAGCAGCCCAGGACAGGGGTTCGGAAATCAGCCCCAGCATTTT CASSPGQGFGNQPQHF
- - TRBJ2-1 TRBV11-3 TGTGCCAGCAGCTTAGAGGGCGGGCCCAATGAGCAGTTCTTC CASSLEGGPNEQFF
TRBD1 - TRBJ1-2 TRBV25-1 TGTGCCAGCAGTTACTACCGGGACAGCACTAACTATGGCTACACCTTC CASSYYRDSTNYGYTF
- - TRBJ2-7 TRBV20-1 TGCAGTGCTAGAGACTACTACGAGCAGTACTTC CSARDYYEQYF
- - TRBJ1-4 TRBV2 TGTGCCAGCACTAAACAGGGAACTAATGAAAAACTGTTTTTT CASTKQGTNEKLFF
- once TRBJ1-2 TRBV12-3/TRBV12-4 TGTGCCAGCAGTGCTGGACAGAAGGAAGACTACACCTTC CASSAGQKEDYTF